The clone carrying this T cell receptor (beta chain) was detected a few times. This CDR3 is built from 15 residues. V lost 3 bases, J lost 7 bases, and 18 bases lay in between. CDR1 LGHNA and CDR2 YSLEER come from the germline V gene. This sample is part of a study of control samples from healthy donors and cancer patients. Libraries were prepared by immunoSEQ multiplex PCR; TCRdb keeps only in-frame clonotypes and omits some of them. The table has 26,000 or so clones, 91% seen once. This sequence originates from a man aged 50 to 60 with lung cancer. V gene TRBV4-3 combines with J gene TRBJ1-1; TRBD1 is a possible D gene (6 bases). The sequenced sample was PBMCs. The CDR3: CASSHHRDIGVEAFF. The CDR3 DNA reads as TGCGCCAGCAGCCACCACCGGGACATAGGTGTTGAAGCTTTCTTT.